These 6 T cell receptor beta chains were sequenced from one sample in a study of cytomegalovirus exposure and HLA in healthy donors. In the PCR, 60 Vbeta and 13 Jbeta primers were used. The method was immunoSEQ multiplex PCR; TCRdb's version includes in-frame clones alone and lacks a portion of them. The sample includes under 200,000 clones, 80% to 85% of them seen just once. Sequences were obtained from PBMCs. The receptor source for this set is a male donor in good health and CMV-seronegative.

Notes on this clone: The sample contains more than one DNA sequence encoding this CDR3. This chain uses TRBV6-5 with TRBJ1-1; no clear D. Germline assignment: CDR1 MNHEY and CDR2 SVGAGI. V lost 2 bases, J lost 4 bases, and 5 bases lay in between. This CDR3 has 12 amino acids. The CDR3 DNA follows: TGTGCCAGCAGTTACGGAGGCACTGAAGCTTTCTTT. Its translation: CASSYGGTEAFF.

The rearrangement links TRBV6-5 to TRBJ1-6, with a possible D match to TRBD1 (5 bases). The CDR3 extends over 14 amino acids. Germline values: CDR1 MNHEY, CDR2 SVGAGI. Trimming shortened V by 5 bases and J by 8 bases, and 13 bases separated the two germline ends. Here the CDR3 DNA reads TGTGCCAGCAGTCCCTTACAGGTCTATTCACCCCTCCACTTT. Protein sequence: CASSPLQVYSPLHF.

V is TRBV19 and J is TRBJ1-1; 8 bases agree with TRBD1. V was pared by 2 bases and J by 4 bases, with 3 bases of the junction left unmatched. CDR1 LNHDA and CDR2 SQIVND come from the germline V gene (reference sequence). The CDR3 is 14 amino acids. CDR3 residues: CASSIQGAGTEAFF. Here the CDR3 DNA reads TGTGCCAGTAGTATACAGGGGGCTGGCACTGAAGCTTTCTTT.

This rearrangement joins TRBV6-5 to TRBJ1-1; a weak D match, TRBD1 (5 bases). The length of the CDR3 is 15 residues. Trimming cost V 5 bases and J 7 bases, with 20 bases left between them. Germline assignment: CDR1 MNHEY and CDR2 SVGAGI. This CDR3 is CASSLGGSAAIEAFF. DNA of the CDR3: TGTGCCAGCAGTCTTGGGGGGTCGGCCGCAATTGAAGCTTTCTTT.

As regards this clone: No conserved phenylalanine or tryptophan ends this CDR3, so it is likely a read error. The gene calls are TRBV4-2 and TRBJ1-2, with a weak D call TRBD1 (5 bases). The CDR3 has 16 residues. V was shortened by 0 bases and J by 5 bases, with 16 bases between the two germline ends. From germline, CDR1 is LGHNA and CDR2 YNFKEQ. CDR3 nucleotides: TGTGCCAGCAGCCAAGATGAGTCTGGGGCGCGGTATGGCTACACCCTC. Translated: CASSQDESGARYGYTL.

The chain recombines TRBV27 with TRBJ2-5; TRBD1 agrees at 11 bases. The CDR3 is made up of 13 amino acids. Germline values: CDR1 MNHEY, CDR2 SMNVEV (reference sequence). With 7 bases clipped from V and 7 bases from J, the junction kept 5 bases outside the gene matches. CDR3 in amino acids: CASMGDRGGTQYF. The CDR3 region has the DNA TGTGCCAGCATGGGGGACAGGGGGGGGACCCAGTACTTC.